What follows describes a single T cell receptor (beta chain). With V trimmed by 5 bases and J by 9 bases, 10 bases remained unmatched. The CDR3 spans 14 residues. Germline V gene lookup returns CDR1 SGHTA and CDR2 FQGNSA. In the original workflow: Scientists estimated how many nucleated cells there were by amplifying reference gene primers. The protocol was immunoSEQ multiplex PCR, while the TCRdb copy is restricted to in-frame clones and leaves out a portion. V and J calls and clone size are copied from that table; D and trimming were computed from the DNA. The profile shows a few hundred thousand clones, approximately 90% of them singletons. This entry belongs to a study of blood T cell repertoires in COVID-19. Study summary: T cells, B-cell-depleted T cells, or PBMCs supplied cDNA or gDNA.

Participant-given clinical history determined each cohort assignment. Recovered status applied to Cohort 3 donors who had two consecutive negative PCRs. It also applied to those with clearance or with symptom resolution. This sequence joins TRBV7-2 and TRBJ1-2; TRBD1 agrees at 9 bases. This TCR derives from a man aged 18 to 29 who had recovered from COVID-19. Input material: PBMCs or T cells enriched from blood (not recorded which). CDR3 amino acids: CASSTNPGQGSYTF. In DNA form, the CDR3 reads TGTGCCAGCAGCACCAACCCGGGACAGGGTAGCTACACCTTC.